The clone carrying this TCR beta chain was recorded once. This record belongs to a study of cytotoxic CD8 clonotypes in ibrutinib-treated CLL. Study-wide context: Response sampling came at median roughly 12 months of treatment, ranging about 6 to 36 months.

Deletions cut 3 bases from V and 4 bases from J, with 19 bases between. Looked up from germline, CDR1 is SGHDN and CDR2 is FVKESK. The CDR3 runs 17 residues. Depths of 1 in 200,000 to 1 in 1 million T cells were the sequencing target. Clones were sequenced by immunoSEQ multiplex PCR, and TCRdb holds only the in-frame ones, with some missing. The sample holds under 300,000 clones; roughly four fifths are singletons and the top ten take about 6%. The rearrangement links TRBV14 to TRBJ2-1, with D possibly being TRBD2 (5 bases). This specimen was PBMCs, taken at disease progression, from a patient treated with ibrutinib. The receptor's source is a human donor with chronic lymphocytic leukemia. This CDR3 reads CASSQGILPRLYNEQFF. The CDR3 DNA reads TGTGCCAGCAGCCAGGGAATCCTTCCCAGACTATACAATGAGCAGTTCTTC.